Below, 14 T cell receptor beta chains from the same sample are listed, as sequenced in a study of Tregs in tolerant kidney transplant recipients. Clones were sequenced by immunoSEQ multiplex PCR, and TCRdb holds only the in-frame ones, with some missing. The table has hundreds of thousands of clones, 65% to 85% seen once. The sample was CD4+ T cells from blood. The receptor source for this set is a human donor in good health.

V and J are TRBV5-4 and TRBJ2-7; perhaps D is TRBD1 or TRBD2 (5 bases each). The CDR3 has 15 amino acids. Trimming cost V 4 bases and J 2 bases, with 16 bases left between them. Germline V gene lookup returns CDR1 SGHNT and CDR2 YYREEE (reference sequence). CDR3 loop: CASSHRDVGTYEQYF. The CDR3 DNA sequence: TGTGCCAGCAGCCACCGGGACGTAGGAACCTACGAGCAGTACTTC.

The genes are TRBV18 and TRBJ1-2; 9 nucleotides agree with TRBD1. V was pared by 2 bases and J by 5 bases, with 3 bases of the junction left unmatched. The CDR3 consists of 14 residues. The germline V gene encodes CDR1 KGHSH and CDR2 LQKENI. This chain's CDR3 is CASSPDRGKYGYTF. For the CDR3, the DNA is TGTGCCAGCTCACCAGACAGGGGGAAGTATGGCTACACCTTC.

The CDR3 nucleotides read TGTGCCAGCAGTGAAACAGGCCGCAATCAGCCCCAGCATTTT. It translates to CASSETGRNQPQHF. The gene calls are TRBV6-1 and TRBJ1-5; weak D call: TRBD1 (5 bases). Deletions cut 2 bases from V and 2 bases from J, with 7 bases between. Germline CDR1 MNHNS, CDR2 SASEGT. There are 14 residues in the CDR3.

V gene TRBV6-1 combines with J gene TRBJ2-1; 8 bases agree with TRBD2. V lost 0 bases and J lost 3; bases outside the gene matches: 4. From germline, CDR1 is MNHNS and CDR2 SASEGT. This CDR3 is built from 16 residues. Written as DNA, the CDR3 is TGTGCCAGCAGTGAAGCGGGCGGGGGGCACTACAATGAGCAGTTCTTC. This codes for CASSEAGGGHYNEQFF.

The chain carries TRBV11-3 and TRBJ2-1, with D unclear. Germline loops: CDR1 SGHNT, CDR2 YENEEA. The ends were cut back, 0 bases at V and 0 bases at J, with 15 bases in the middle. The CDR3 totals 18 residues. The CDR3 region has the DNA TGTGCCAGCAGCTTAGACCGGTTGGGATCGAGCTCCTACAATGAGCAGTTCTTC. This encodes CASSLDRLGSSSYNEQFF.

A single count supports this clone. The chain couples TRBV7-9 to TRBJ1-1; the match to TRBD1 covers 7 bases. Trimming cost V 2 bases and J 3 bases; bases outside gene matches: 18. Looked up from germline, CDR1 is SEHNR and CDR2 is FQNEAQ (reference sequence). The CDR3 is 19 amino acids. This CDR3 reads CASSLSLGQDRVGHTEAFF. The CDR3 DNA sequence: TGTGCCAGCAGCTTATCTTTGGGGCAAGACAGGGTAGGGCACACTGAAGCTTTCTTT.

V usage is TRBV29-1 and J usage is TRBJ1-4, with D hard to call. The CDR3 is 13 residues long. V was clipped by 7 bases and J by 4 bases, with 13 bases between them. Per germline, CDR1 SQVTM and CDR2 ANQGSEA. The CDR3, as DNA: TGCAGCGGCAAGGCACAGAATAATGAAAAACTGTTTTTT. Its protein product is CSGKAQNNEKLFF. Full variable domain (remainder filled in from reference TRBV29-1 and TRBJ1-4): SAVISQKPSRDICQRGTSLTIQCQVDSQVTMMFWYRQQPGQSLTLIATANQGSEATYESGFVIDKFPISRPNLTFSTLTVSNMSPEDSSIYLCSGKAQNNEKLFFGSGTQLSVL.

In this sample, this clone turned up once. V is TRBV7-9 and J is TRBJ1-4; D gene uncertain. The CDR3 is made up of 16 amino acids. Trimming stripped 5 bases from V and 4 bases from J, with 17 bases between. Germline V gives CDR1 SEHNR, CDR2 FQNEAQ (reference sequence). The CDR3 protein is CASSPLSHSGNEKLFF. DNA of the CDR3: TGTGCCAGCAGCCCGTTATCCCACAGCGGTAATGAAAAACTGTTTTTT. The whole variable domain, filled in from reference TRBV7-9 and TRBJ1-4, reads DTGVSQNPRHKITKRGQNVTFRCDPISEHNRLYWYRQTLGQGPEFLTYFQNEAQLEKSRLLSDRFSAERPKGSFSTLEIQRTEQGDSAMYLCASSPLSHSGNEKLFFGSGTQLSVL.

The chain links TRBV20-1 to TRBJ1-5; D possibly corresponds to TRBD1 (5 bases). CDR1 is DFQATT, CDR2 SNEGSKA, per germline (reference sequence). V was shortened by 2 bases and J by 11 bases, with 7 bases between the two germline ends. CDR3 size: 10 residues. DNA of the CDR3: TGCAGTGCTAGAACAGGTGCCCAGCATTTT. This encodes CSARTGAQHF.

This clone was seen a few times. V is TRBV9 and J is TRBJ2-1; D unclear. Germline V lookup: CDR1 SGDLS, CDR2 YYNGEE. The CDR3 has 13 residues. Trimming stripped 0 bases from V and 4 bases from J, with 5 bases between. CDR3 bases: TGTGCCAGCAGCGTAGATGCTTACAATGAGCAGTTCTTC. Amino acids: CASSVDAYNEQFF.

The rearrangement joins TRBV7-3 to TRBJ1-6, with D unresolved. CDR3 length: 14 residues. V lost 1 base, J lost 6 bases, and 7 bases lay in between. Germline V CDR1 and CDR2: SGHTA, FQGTGA. The CDR3 loop reads CASSLSPPNSPLHF. DNA of the CDR3: TGTGCCAGCAGCTTAAGCCCACCTAATTCACCCCTCCACTTT.

The chain employs TRBV7-2 and TRBJ1-1; D unclear. V lost 0 bases and J 8 bases, leaving 7 bases between the germline ends. CDR1 and CDR2 from the germline V gene are SGHTA and FQGNSA. This CDR3 is built from 12 residues. The CDR3 DNA reads TGTGCCAGCAGCTTAGCTGAACAGGAAGCTTTCTTT. Its protein product is CASSLAEQEAFF. Full variable domain (rest looked up from reference TRBV7-2 and TRBJ1-1): GAGVSQSPSNKVTEKGKDVELRCDPISGHTALYWYRQSLGQGLEFLIYFQGNSAPDKSGLPSDRFSAERTGGSVSTLTIQRTQQEDSAVYLCASSLAEQEAFFGQGTRLTVV.

The chain combines TRBV2 with TRBJ2-1; 8 bases match TRBD2. The CDR3 totals 14 residues. Per the germline V gene, CDR1 is SNHLY and CDR2 is FYNNEI. Unmatched junction bases numbered 5, after V lost 7 bases and J lost 3 bases. CDR3 in DNA: TGTGCCAGCATGGTGCGGGAGGACTACAATGAGCAGTTCTTC. It encodes CASMVREDYNEQFF.

The chain combines TRBV19 with TRBJ2-3; D may correspond to TRBD1 or TRBD2 (5 bases each). The V end was cut by 5 bases, the J end by 1 base, with 13 bases between. Germline assignment: CDR1 LNHDA and CDR2 SQIVND (reference sequence). This CDR3 comprises 15 residues. The CDR3 protein is CASSAGARGTDTQYF. In DNA, the CDR3 is TGTGCCAGTAGTGCCGGGGCGCGAGGCACAGATACGCAGTATTTT.